The next 21 T cell receptor beta chains were all read from a single sample in a study of blood T cell repertoires in COVID-19. Profiled with immunoSEQ multiplex PCR; TCRdb holds only in-frame clones, not every one. This sample has some 240,000 clones, with roughly four fifths found just once. The specimen was peripheral blood. The receptors shown here come from an elderly woman with acute or convalescent COVID-19.

The J gene is TRBJ1-2, the V gene TRBV19; 7 bases match TRBD1. The CDR3 consists of 15 residues. Germline values: CDR1 LNHDA, CDR2 SQIVND (reference sequence). V dropped 2 bases and J dropped 7; count of bases not matched to a gene: 10. The CDR3 here is CASSIRGTGESGYTF. Written as DNA, the CDR3 is TGTGCCAGTAGTATAAGGGGAACAGGGGAGAGTGGCTACACCTTC.

CDR3 region: CASSLHKSDREDEKLFF. Here the CDR3 DNA reads TGTGCCAGCAGTTTACACAAATCTGACAGGGAGGATGAAAAACTGTTTTTT. This chain connects TRBV28 to TRBJ1-4, with 7 bases matching TRBD1. This CDR3 contains 17 residues. The ends lost 2 bases at V and 6 bases at J; junction bases unmatched: 12. Germline loops: CDR1 MDHEN, CDR2 SYDVKM.

The chain uses TRBV7-6 and TRBJ2-5, with D possibly matching TRBD2 (6 bases). The CDR3 is 15 amino acids. Per germline, CDR1 SGHVS and CDR2 FNYEAQ. Trimming removed 1 base from V and 4 bases from J, with 13 bases in between. Here the CDR3 DNA reads TGTGCCAGCAGCTTAGAAGGACTAAAGGGAGAGACCCAGTACTTC. It encodes CASSLEGLKGETQYF.

This clone showed up just once. The identical CDR3 is also encoded by other nucleotide sequences in the sample. The chain couples TRBV5-1 to TRBJ1-4, with D possibly TRBD1 on 5 matching bases. Germline values: CDR1 SGHRS, CDR2 YFSETQ. V was pared by 0 bases and J by 5 bases, with 8 bases between. The CDR3 runs to 14 residues. The CDR3 DNA follows: TGCGCCAGCAGCTTGGGACAGCTAAATGAAAAACTGTTTTTT. Protein product: CASSLGQLNEKLFF.

This clone turned up a few times. CDR3 amino acids: CASTLTGNEQFF. The CDR3 nucleotides read TGTGCCAGCACTCTGACAGGGAATGAGCAGTTCTTC. The V call is TRBV12-3 or TRBV12-4, the J call TRBJ2-1, with 7 bases identical to TRBD1. Germline trimming cut 7 bases from V and 7 bases from J; bases unmatched to any gene: 4. CDR3 length: 12 amino acids.

The chain joins TRBV7-3 to TRBJ1-1, with D hard to call. The CDR3 has 13 residues. Germline CDR1 and CDR2: SGHTA and FQGTGA. The germline V and J ends were trimmed by 2 bases and 4 bases, with 8 bases remaining between them. The CDR3, as DNA: TGTGCCAGCAGCTTAGAGGGTTCCACTGAAGCTTTCTTT. This gives the protein CASSLEGSTEAFF.

With respect to this clone: Other nucleotide sequences in the sample specify the same CDR3. The rearrangement links TRBV7-9 to TRBJ1-3; 7 bases match TRBD1. Trimming removed 0 bases from V and 4 bases from J; junction bases left unmatched: 0. Germline CDR1 SEHNR, CDR2 FQNEAQ (reference sequence). This CDR3 is 14 amino acids long. CDR3 residues: CASSLAGGGNTIYF. CDR3 bases: TGTGCCAGCAGCTTAGCAGGGGGCGGAAACACCATATATTTT.

The genes are TRBV7-8 and TRBJ1-2; tentatively, D is TRBD1 (5 bases). The ends were cut back, 0 bases at V and 6 bases at J, with 8 bases in the middle. This CDR3 region has 13 residues. Per the germline V gene, CDR1 is SGHVS and CDR2 is FQNEAQ. CDR3 sequence reads: CASSLAQGNGYTF. The CDR3 DNA is TGTGCCAGCAGCTTAGCGCAGGGAAATGGCTACACCTTC.

This clone was found a few times. The DNA of the CDR3 is TGTGCCATCAGTGAAACTTTCGTAGCGGGGGGCACAGATACGCAGTATTTT. Encoded protein: CAISETFVAGGTDTQYF. The rearrangement joins TRBV10-3 to TRBJ2-3; TRBD2 matches 9 bases. The germline gives CDR1 ENHRY, CDR2 SYGVKD. The V gene end was trimmed by 3 bases and the J gene end by 1 base; junction bases not matched to a gene: 8. The CDR3 covers 17 residues.

The chain couples TRBV6-6 to TRBJ2-2; 9 positions agree with TRBD1. The CDR3 runs to 17 residues. Germline assignment: CDR1 MNHNY and CDR2 SVGAGI (reference sequence). The V segment lost 5 bases and the J segment 1 base; nucleotides outside the gene matches: 8. In DNA, the CDR3 is TGTGCCAGCAGTCAGCTTGGACAGGGGAAGAACACCGGGGAGCTGTTTTTT. Translated: CASSQLGQGKNTGELFF.

This sequence joins TRBV12-3 or TRBV12-4 and TRBJ2-5; D is unresolved. This CDR3 is built from 13 residues. Trimming removed 2 bases at V and 2 bases at J, with 6 bases between. Here the CDR3 reads CASSLTEQETQYF. DNA of the CDR3: TGTGCCAGCAGTTTAACCGAGCAAGAGACCCAGTACTTC.

The V call is TRBV9, the J call TRBJ2-1; D remains ambiguous. Trimming took 0 bases from V and 0 from J, leaving 10 bases between them. The germline V gene has CDR1 SGDLS and CDR2 YYNGEE. CDR3 length: 16 residues. The CDR3 nucleotides are TGTGCCAGCAGCGTAGCTTCCTTGAGCTCCTACAATGAGCAGTTCTTC. The encoded protein is CASSVASLSSYNEQFF. The full variable domain, in which reference TRBV9 and TRBJ2-1 provide the parts outside the CDR3, is DSGVTQTPKHLITATGQRVTLRCSPRSGDLSVYWYQQSLDQGLQFLIQYYNGEERAKGNILERFSAQQFPDLHSELNLSSLELGDSALYFCASSVASLSSYNEQFFGPGTRLTVL.

Worth noting for this clone: Other DNA sequences of this sample code for an identical CDR3. The chain is built from TRBV5-1 and TRBJ1-1; 10 bases line up with TRBD1. Germline lookup yields CDR1 SGHRS and CDR2 YFSETQ. This CDR3 has 14 residues. The V segment lost 3 bases and the J segment 5 bases; nucleotides outside the gene matches: 4. The DNA of the CDR3 is TGCGCCAGCAGCTCCGGACAGGGGGTAACTGAAGCTTTCTTT. Translation: CASSSGQGVTEAFF.

The chain couples TRBV14 to TRBJ2-3; weak D call: TRBD1 (5 bases). Germline V gene data show CDR1 as SGHDN and CDR2 as FVKESK. V lost 0 bases and J 0 bases, leaving 7 bases between the germline ends. The CDR3 covers 15 residues. For the CDR3, the DNA is TGTGCCAGCAGCCAAGAAGGGGCTAGCACAGATACGCAGTATTTT. The encoded protein is CASSQEGASTDTQYF.

The chain uses TRBV5-6 and TRBJ1-2, with D uncertain. The V gene's germline CDR1 is SGHDT and CDR2 YYEEEE. This CDR3 region has 13 residues. Trimming removed 0 bases at V and 6 bases at J, with 9 bases between. The CDR3 region has the DNA TGTGCCAGCAGCTTGGGCGCCCGGGATGGCTACACCTTC. Translating gives CASSLGARDGYTF.

The chain uses TRBV5-5 and TRBJ1-2; D may be TRBD1 (5 bases). The CDR3 spans 12 residues. Germline loops: CDR1 SGHKS, CDR2 YYEKEE (reference sequence). Trimming shortened V by 6 bases and J by 5 bases, and 11 bases separated the two germline ends. The CDR3 DNA reads as TGTGCCAGCAACACAGGAGTTTATGGCTACACCTTC. Its protein is CASNTGVYGYTF.

In this sample, this clone turned up a few times. This chain joins TRBV5-1 and TRBJ1-5; D is uncertain. CDR1 and CDR2 (germline): SGHRS, YFSETQ. CDR3 length: 13 residues. Between the trimmed V and J ends, which lost 0 bases and 5 bases, there was a span of 6 bases. The DNA for the CDR3 is TGCGCCAGCAGCTTGGGAGAGCATCAGCCCCAGCATTTT. Encoded protein: CASSLGEHQPQHF.

The J gene is TRBJ2-2, the V gene TRBV28, with D tentatively TRBD2 (7 bases). Trimming took 8 bases from V and 4 from J, leaving 20 bases between them. This CDR3 spans 16 amino acids. In germline, CDR1 is MDHEN, CDR2 SYDVKM. The CDR3 DNA reads as TGTGCCAGCTTCCTCCCGAGGGGGGGTAGCACCGGGGAGCTGTTTTTT. Its translation: CASFLPRGGSTGELFF.

The chain is built from TRBV2 and TRBJ2-1; 8 bases line up with TRBD2. Germline trimming cut 3 bases from V and 6 bases from J; bases unmatched to any gene: 4. Germline CDR1 reads SNHLY; CDR2 reads FYNNEI. The length of the CDR3 is 14 residues. DNA of the CDR3: TGTGCCAGCAGTGACCGGGGGGGCGTCAATGAGCAGTTCTTC. It specifies CASSDRGGVNEQFF.

The V call is TRBV11-2, the J call TRBJ2-3, with a weak D call TRBD1 (6 bases). The CDR3 is made up of 16 amino acids. Trimming shortened V by 1 base and J by 3 bases, and 14 bases separated the two germline ends. Germline-derived CDR1 and CDR2 are SGHAT and FQNNGV. CDR3 DNA sequence: TGTGCCAGCAGCTTAGGGACAGCTACCCGGACAGATACGCAGTATTTT. As protein: CASSLGTATRTDTQYF.

The genes are TRBV28 and TRBJ1-1, with D maybe TRBD1 (6 bases). V lost 5 bases and J lost 2, with 9 bases in between. Germline V lookup: CDR1 MDHEN, CDR2 SYDVKM. CDR3 length: 13 residues. The CDR3 DNA sequence: TGTGCCAGCAGTGGGACAATTAACACTGAAGCTTTCTTT. This gives the protein CASSGTINTEAFF.